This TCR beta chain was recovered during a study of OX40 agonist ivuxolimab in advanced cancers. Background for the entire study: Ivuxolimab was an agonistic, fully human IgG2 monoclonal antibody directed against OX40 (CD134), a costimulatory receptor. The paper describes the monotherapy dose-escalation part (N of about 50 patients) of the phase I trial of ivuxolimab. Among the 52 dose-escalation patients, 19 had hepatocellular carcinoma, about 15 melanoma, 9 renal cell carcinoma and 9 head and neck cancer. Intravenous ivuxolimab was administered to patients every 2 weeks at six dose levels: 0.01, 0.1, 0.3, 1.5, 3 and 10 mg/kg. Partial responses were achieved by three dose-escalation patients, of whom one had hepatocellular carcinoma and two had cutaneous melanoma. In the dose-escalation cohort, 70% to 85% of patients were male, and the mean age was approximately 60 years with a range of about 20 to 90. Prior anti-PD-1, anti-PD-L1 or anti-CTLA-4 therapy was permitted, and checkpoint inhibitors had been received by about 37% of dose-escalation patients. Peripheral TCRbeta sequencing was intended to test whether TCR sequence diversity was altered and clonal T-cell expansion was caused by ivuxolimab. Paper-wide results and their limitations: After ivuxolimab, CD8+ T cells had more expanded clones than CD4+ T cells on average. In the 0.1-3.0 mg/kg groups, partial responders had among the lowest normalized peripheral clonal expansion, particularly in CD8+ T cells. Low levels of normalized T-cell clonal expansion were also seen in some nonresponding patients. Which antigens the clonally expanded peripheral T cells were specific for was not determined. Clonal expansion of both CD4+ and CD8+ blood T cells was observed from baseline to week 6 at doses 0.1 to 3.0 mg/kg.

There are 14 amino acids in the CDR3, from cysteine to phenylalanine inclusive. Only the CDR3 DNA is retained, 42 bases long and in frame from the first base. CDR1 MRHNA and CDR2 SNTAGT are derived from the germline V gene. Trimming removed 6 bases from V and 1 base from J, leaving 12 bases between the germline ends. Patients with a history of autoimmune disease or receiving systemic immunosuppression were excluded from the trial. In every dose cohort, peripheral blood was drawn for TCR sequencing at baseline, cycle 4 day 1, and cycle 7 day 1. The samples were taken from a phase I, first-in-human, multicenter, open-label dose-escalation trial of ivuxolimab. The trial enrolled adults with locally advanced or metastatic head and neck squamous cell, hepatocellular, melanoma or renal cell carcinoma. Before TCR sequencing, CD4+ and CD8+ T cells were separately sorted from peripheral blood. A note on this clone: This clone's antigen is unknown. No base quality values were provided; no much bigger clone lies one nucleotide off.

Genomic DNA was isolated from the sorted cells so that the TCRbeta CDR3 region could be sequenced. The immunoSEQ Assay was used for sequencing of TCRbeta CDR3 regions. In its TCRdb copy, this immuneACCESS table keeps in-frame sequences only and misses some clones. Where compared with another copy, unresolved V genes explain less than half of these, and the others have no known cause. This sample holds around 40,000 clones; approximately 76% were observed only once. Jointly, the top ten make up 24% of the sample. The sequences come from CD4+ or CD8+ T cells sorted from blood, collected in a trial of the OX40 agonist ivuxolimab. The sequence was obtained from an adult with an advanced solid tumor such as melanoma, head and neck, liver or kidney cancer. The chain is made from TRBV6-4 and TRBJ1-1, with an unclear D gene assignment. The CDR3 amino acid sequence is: CASRGMGKNTEAFF. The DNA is TGTGCCAGCAGAGGAATGGGCAAGAACACTGAAGCTTTCTTT.